The rows below give T cell receptor beta chains drawn from one sample of a study of T cells in Graves' hyperthyroidism and ophthalmopathy. TCRdb analysed the multiplex PCR reads with MiXCR anew, one entry per CDR3 protein. This table holds more than 500,000 distinct CDR3 sequences, approximately 15% found once. The sample was blood. The receptors here all came from a woman between 40 and 55 years old with Graves' hyperthyroidism. The CDR3 runs from the conserved cysteine through the conserved F or W. Fields, in order: V gene, clone size, J gene, D gene, CDR3 DNA, CDR3 protein. The D gene is left open where the match is weak. Clone size is stated in some rows and not others, as once, few, many or a class when expanded.

TRBV30	many	TRBJ1-1	NA	TGTGCCTGGAAGAAGGACACTGAAGCTTTCTTT	CAWKKDTEAFF
TRBV19	few	TRBJ2-1	NA	TGTGCCGTCTTAGGGGGGTACAATGAGCAGTTCTTC	CAVLGGYNEQFF
TRBV7-9	NA	TRBJ1-4	NA	TGTGCCAGCAGCTTAGTAGGAGTAACTAATGAAAAACTGTTTTTT	CASSLVGVTNEKLFF
TRBV12-3/TRBV12-4	many	TRBJ1-2	NA	TGTGCCAGCAGTCACACTCGAAGTCAGACAGCTAACTATGGCTACACCTTC	CASSHTRSQTANYGYTF
TRBV2	many	TRBJ1-2	NA	TGTGCCAGCAGTGGCTTAACACCGGGAGTTAAAGTGGAAGGCTACACCTTC	CASSGLTPGVKVEGYTF
TRBV27	many	TRBJ2-1	TRBD1	TGTGCCAGCAGCCCTGGGGGGACAGGGCCATACAATGAGCAGTTCTTC	CASSPGGTGPYNEQFF
TRBV3-1	many	TRBJ1-3	TRBD1	TGTGCCAGCAGCCCAAAGGACAGGGCCGGAAACACCATATATTTT	CASSPKDRAGNTIYF
TRBV27	many	TRBJ2-3	NA	TGTGCCAGCAGTCCCCCGCTCCTTGGCACAGATACGCAGTATTTT	CASSPPLLGTDTQYF
TRBV11-2	many	TRBJ2-1	TRBD2	TGTGCCAGCAGCTTCTCTAGCGGGAGGTACAATGAGCAGTTCTTC	CASSFSSGRYNEQFF
TRBV11-2	once	TRBJ2-1	NA	TGTGCCAGCAGCTTAGGCGGTCGTAGCGTGGAGTTCTTC	CASSLGGRSVEFF
TRBV12-3/TRBV12-4	NA	TRBJ1-2	TRBD1	TGTGCCAGCAGTACCGGGACAGGGATATATGGCTACACCTTC	CASSTGTGIYGYTF
TRBV12-3/TRBV12-4	many	TRBJ2-5	NA	TGTGCCAGCAGTCCCCTAAGATTGTCGGGAAGGCAAGAGACCCAGTACTTC	CASSPLRLSGRQETQYF
TRBV9	NA	TRBJ1-6	NA	TGTGCCAGCAGCGTAGATCCTTTAAATAATTCACCCCTCCACTTT	CASSVDPLNNSPLHF
TRBV14	NA	TRBJ1-2	NA	TGTGCCAGCAGCCCTGGTACGAGGAACTATGGCTACACCTTC	CASSPGTRNYGYTF
TRBV6-1	many	TRBJ2-1	NA	TGTGCCAGCAACGACAGGCGAATGATAGGGAATGAGCAGTTCTTC	CASNDRRMIGNEQFF
TRBV12-3/TRBV12-4	many	TRBJ2-5	TRBD2	TGTGCCTGCAACTCCCCGCGGGCTAGCGGGAGGCGGAAGGAGACCCAGTACTTC	CACNSPRASGRRKETQYF
TRBV7-9	many	TRBJ2-2	NA	TGTGCCAGCAGGGACAGCAGGACAGATGCGAACACCGGGGAGCTGTTTTTT	CASRDSRTDANTGELFF
TRBV19	NA	TRBJ2-1	TRBD2	TGTGCCAGTAGGCCGGGACTAGCGGGATTTCTCTCCTACAATGAGCAGTTCTTC	CASRPGLAGFLSYNEQFF
TRBV7-6	few	TRBJ2-1	NA	TGTGCCAGCAGCCCTAGGTCAGGGGACAATGAGCAGTTCTTC	CASSPRSGDNEQFF
TRBV15	few	TRBJ2-4	TRBD1	TGTGCCACCAGTACCGGGACAGGGGTCACCCTGGGGTTTCAGTACTTC	CATSTGTGVTLGFQYF
TRBV3-1	many	TRBJ2-5	TRBD2	TGTGCCAGCAGCCAAGACGGGGGGATGGAGACCCAGTACTTC	CASSQDGGMETQYF
TRBV27	few	TRBJ2-7	NA	TGTGCCAGCAGTAGCGGACCGCAATCCTACGAGCAGTACTTC	CASSSGPQSYEQYF
TRBV12-3/TRBV12-4	few	TRBJ1-2	NA	TGTGCCAGCAGCATCGGACCGAAATCGAACTATGGCTACACCTTC	CASSIGPKSNYGYTF
TRBV6-1	NA	TRBJ1-3	NA	TGTGCCAGCAGTGAAGCGCTTACAAACACCATATATTTT	CASSEALTNTIYF
TRBV6-5	few	TRBJ2-1	NA	TGTGCCAGCAGTTACTCAGCTATCGACAATGAGCAGTTCTTC	CASSYSAIDNEQFF
TRBV20-1	NA	TRBJ2-7	NA	TGCAGTGCCAGCACCGGGACGGATGCCTACGAGCAGTACTTC	CSASTGTDAYEQYF
TRBV4-1	many	TRBJ2-1	NA	TGCGCCAGCAGCCGTTCTATTTCCGACAATGAGCAGTTCTTC	CASSRSISDNEQFF
TRBV5-5	many	TRBJ1-5	NA	TGTGCCAGCAGCTTGTGGGGGGCAGGGCAGCCCCAGCATTTT	CASSLWGAGQPQHF
TRBV5-1	many	TRBJ1-1	TRBD1	TGCGCCAGCAGCTTGTGGGGGCCCGGACAGGGGAATGAAGCTTTCTTT	CASSLWGPGQGNEAFF
TRBV18	many	TRBJ1-6	NA	TGTGCCAGCTCACCAGAACAGGGAGGAAATTCACCCCTCCACTTT	CASSPEQGGNSPLHF
TRBV19	many	TRBJ2-1	TRBD1	TGTGCCAGTACCCCAAGGGACAGGCTCTACAATGAGCAGTTCTTC	CASTPRDRLYNEQFF
TRBV20-1	many	TRBJ2-1	NA	TGCAGTGCTAGAGATCGTAAGAGAGGGGCCTACAATGAGCAGTTCTTC	CSARDRKRGAYNEQFF
TRBV20-1	NA	TRBJ2-1	TRBD2	TGCAGTGCTAGAGATGGGGAAGCGGGATTGGCTTACAATGAGCAGTTCTTC	CSARDGEAGLAYNEQFF
TRBV12-3/TRBV12-4	few	TRBJ2-3	TRBD2	TGTGCCAGCAGTTTGGGCGGGAGTCAGACGCAGTATTTT	CASSLGGSQTQYF
TRBV12-3/TRBV12-4	many	TRBJ2-1	TRBD2	TGTGCCAGCAGTTTAATAGCGGGGGACTATGAGCAGTTCTTC	CASSLIAGDYEQFF
TRBV19	few	TRBJ2-1	NA	TGTGCCAGTAGTGGTTCGGTTTTCCCCTACAATGAGCAGTTCTTC	CASSGSVFPYNEQFF
TRBV12-3/TRBV12-4	many	TRBJ1-1	TRBD1	TGTGCCAGCACCCTGACAGGGTCCACTGAAGCTTTCTTT	CASTLTGSTEAFF
TRBV6-1	many	TRBJ1-5	NA	TGTGCCAGCAGTCCTGGGGAGCCCCAGCATTTT	CASSPGEPQHF
TRBV7-2	many	TRBJ1-6	TRBD1	TGTGCCAGCAGCCGAGGACAGGGGTTGCATTCACCCCTCCACTTT	CASSRGQGLHSPLHF
TRBV19	NA	TRBJ1-5	TRBD1	TGTGCCAGTAGATGGGACAGGGGAAGCAATCAGCCCCAGCATTTT	CASRWDRGSNQPQHF
TRBV2	many	TRBJ2-1	TRBD1	TGTGCCAGCAGATTACAGGGGAGTGAGCAGTTCTTC	CASRLQGSEQFF
TRBV2	many	TRBJ2-1	TRBD2	TGTGCCAGCCTTGACACGGCTAGCGGGAGGTCCTACAATGAGCAGTTCTTC	CASLDTASGRSYNEQFF
TRBV7-9	many	TRBJ1-2	NA	TGTGCCAGCAGCTACGGTCGGAGAAGTGGTGGCTACACCTTC	CASSYGRRSGGYTF
TRBV11-2	many	TRBJ2-7	NA	TGTGCCAGCAGCTTCTATACAGGGTCCTACGAGCAGTACTTC	CASSFYTGSYEQYF
TRBV20-1	many	TRBJ2-2	TRBD2	TGCAGTGCTAGAAAACCCGGGGGGACCGGGGAGCTGTTTTTT	CSARKPGGTGELFF
TRBV20-1	NA	TRBJ2-2	TRBD1	TGCAGTGGTTTGGACAGGGGGCGCGGAACCGGGGAGCTGTTTTTT	CSGLDRGRGTGELFF
TRBV3-1	many	TRBJ1-1	TRBD1	TGTGCCAGCAGTCCTTCCGGGACAGGGACCACTGAAGCTTTCTTT	CASSPSGTGTTEAFF
TRBV5-1	many	TRBJ2-3	TRBD2	TGCGCCAGCAAGGGTAGCGGGACCGGGGCGGATACGCAGTATTTT	CASKGSGTGADTQYF
TRBV12-3/TRBV12-4	NA	TRBJ2-3	TRBD2	TGTGCCAGCAACCGAGGGACTAGCGGGAGCGGCACAGATACGCAGTATTTT	CASNRGTSGSGTDTQYF
TRBV5-1	NA	TRBJ1-2	TRBD1	TGCGCCAGCAGCTTGGATCCGGGACAGGGGACCGGCTACACCTTC	CASSLDPGQGTGYTF
TRBV27	many	TRBJ1-5	NA	TGTGACGAGCTAGGGGCCTCGCTATGTCAGCCCCAGCATTTT	CDELGASLCQPQHF
TRBV5-1	few	TRBJ2-1	NA	TGCGCCAGCAGCTTGGACAGTCCCCCCAATGAGCAGTTCTTC	CASSLDSPPNEQFF
TRBV11-2	many	TRBJ2-1	TRBD2	TGTGCCAGCAGCTCAACGACTAGCGGGAATTACAATGAGCAGTTCTTC	CASSSTTSGNYNEQFF
TRBV25-1	few	TRBJ1-5	NA	TGTGCCAGCAGTGAATCTACAGGGTTCAGCAATCAGCCCCAGCATTTT	CASSESTGFSNQPQHF
TRBV28	many	TRBJ2-5	NA	TGTGCCAGCAGTTTTCGTAACAGTCCAGAGACCCAGTACTTC	CASSFRNSPETQYF
TRBV2	many	TRBJ1-6	TRBD1	TGTGCCAGCACAGGACAGGGCAATAATTCACCCCTCCACTTT	CASTGQGNNSPLHF
TRBV7-2	many	TRBJ2-5	NA	TGTGCCAGCAGCTTAGTTTCTGTACGGGGGCAAGAGACCCAGTACTTC	CASSLVSVRGQETQYF